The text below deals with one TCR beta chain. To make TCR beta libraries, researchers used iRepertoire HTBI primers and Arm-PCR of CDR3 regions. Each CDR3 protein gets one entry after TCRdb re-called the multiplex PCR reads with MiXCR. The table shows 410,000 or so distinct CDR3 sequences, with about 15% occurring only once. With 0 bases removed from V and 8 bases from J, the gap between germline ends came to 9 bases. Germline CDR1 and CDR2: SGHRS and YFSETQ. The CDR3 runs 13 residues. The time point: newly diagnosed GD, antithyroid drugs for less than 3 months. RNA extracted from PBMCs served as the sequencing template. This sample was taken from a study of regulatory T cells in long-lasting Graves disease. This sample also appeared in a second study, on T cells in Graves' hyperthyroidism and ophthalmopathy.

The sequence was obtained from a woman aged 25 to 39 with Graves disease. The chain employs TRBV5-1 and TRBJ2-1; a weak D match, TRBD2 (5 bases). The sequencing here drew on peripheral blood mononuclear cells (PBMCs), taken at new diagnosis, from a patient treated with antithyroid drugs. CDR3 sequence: CASSLGLRDEQFF. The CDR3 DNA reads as TGCGCCAGCAGCTTGGGTTTGCGGGATGAGCAGTTCTTC.